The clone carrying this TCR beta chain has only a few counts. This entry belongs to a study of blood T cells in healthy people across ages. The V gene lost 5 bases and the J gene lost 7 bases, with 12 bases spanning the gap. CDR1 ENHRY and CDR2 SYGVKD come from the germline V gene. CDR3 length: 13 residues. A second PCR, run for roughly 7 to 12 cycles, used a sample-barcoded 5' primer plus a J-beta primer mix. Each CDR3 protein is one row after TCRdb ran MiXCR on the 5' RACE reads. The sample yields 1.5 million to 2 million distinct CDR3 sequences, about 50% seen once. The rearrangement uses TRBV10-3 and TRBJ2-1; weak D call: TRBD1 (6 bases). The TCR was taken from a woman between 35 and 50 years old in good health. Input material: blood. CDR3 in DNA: TGTGCCATCAGTCCGGGACATCGGAATGAGCAGTTCTTC. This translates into CAISPGHRNEQFF.